These T cell receptor beta chains were read from a single sample in a study of blood T cell repertoires in COVID-19. TCRdb's copy holds only in-frame clones and misses some; the assay was immunoSEQ multiplex PCR. Of a few hundred thousand clones listed, over 65% are singletons. The specimen sequenced was peripheral blood. These receptors came from a human donor with acute or convalescent COVID-19. The donor label of this sample is uncertain. Each CDR3 is given with its conserved first and last residue. Each record gives: D gene, clone size, J gene, V gene, CDR3 DNA, CDR3 protein. D genes are given only for firm matches. A row's size may be missing; if present it is once, few, many or a size class.

>TRBD1|NA|TRBJ2-2|TRBV11-2
TGTGCCAGCAGGGGGACAGGGCAATTCGGGGAGCTGTTTTTT
CASRGTGQFGELFF
>TRBD2|NA|TRBJ2-7|TRBV7-6
TGTGCCAGCAGCTTAGGGGCAGCGGGACTCTACGAGCAGTACTTC
CASSLGAAGLYEQYF
>NA|NA|TRBJ2-1|TRBV11-2
TGTGCCAGCAGCTTACTGACAGAGCAGTTCTTC
CASSLLTEQFF
>NA|NA|TRBJ1-1|TRBV5-1
TGCGCCAGCAGCTTATCAGGGTTGGGAGCTTTCTTT
CASSLSGLGAFF
>NA|NA|TRBJ1-1|TRBV14
TGTGCCAGCAGCCCAGACATCGGACAAATAAACACTGAAGCTTTCTTT
CASSPDIGQINTEAFF
>NA|NA|TRBJ1-6|TRBV7-2
TGTGCCAGCAGCTTGCGGCTTGATAATTCACCCCTCCACTTT
CASSLRLDNSPLHF
>TRBD1|NA|TRBJ2-2|TRBV5-1
TGCGCCAGCAGCCGGACAGGGGGCCGGGACGGGGAGCTGTTTTTT
CASSRTGGRDGELFF
>NA|NA|TRBJ1-5|TRBV7-2
TGTGCCAGCAGCTTAAGTTTCCGGGATCAGCCCCAGCATTTT
CASSLSFRDQPQHF
>NA|NA|TRBJ2-5|TRBV2
TGTGCCAGCAGACAGGGTTACCAAGAGACCCAGTACTTC
CASRQGYQETQYF
>NA|NA|TRBJ2-1|TRBV30
TGTGCCTGGAAATCGCGGAACTACAATGAGCAGTTCTTC
CAWKSRNYNEQFF
>TRBD2|NA|TRBJ2-7|TRBV4-2
TGTGCCAGCAGCCAAGAGGGAGCGGGAGAGTTCGAGCAGTACTTC
CASSQEGAGEFEQYF
>TRBD2|NA|TRBJ2-1|TRBV6-5
TGTGCCAGCAGTTACAGCGGGGAAGAGCAGTTCTTC
CASSYSGEEQFF
>TRBD1|NA|TRBJ2-6|TRBV2
TGTGCCAGCAGTGAAATTCAGGGGGCGCGGGGGGCCAACGTCCTGACTTTC
CASSEIQGARGANVLTF
>NA|NA|TRBJ2-5|TRBV6-4
TGTGCCATCTCGAGAGATGAAGAGACCCAGTACTTC
CAISRDEETQYF
>TRBD1|NA|TRBJ1-2|TRBV9
TGTGCCAGCAGCGTAGGGCCCGGACAGGGTGATGGCTACACCTTC
CASSVGPGQGDGYTF
>TRBD2|NA|TRBJ2-5|TRBV13
TGTGCCAGCAGCCTAGGGACTAGCGGGGGCATGGAGACCCAGTACTTC
CASSLGTSGGMETQYF
>NA|NA|TRBJ1-3|TRBV3-1/TRBV3-2
TGTGCCAGCAGCCAATGGGGTGGGGAGAGCTCTGGAAACACCATATATTTT
CASSQWGGESSGNTIYF
>NA|NA|TRBJ1-1|TRBV5-1
TGCGCCAGCCGCGCGGCGAACACTGAAGCTTTCTTT
CASRAANTEAFF
>TRBD2|once|TRBJ2-1|TRBV10-1
TGCGCCAGCAGTCTGACTAGCGGGAGGTTGAGTGAGCAGTTCTTC
CASSLTSGRLSEQFF
>TRBD2|few|TRBJ2-5|TRBV6-2/TRBV6-3
TGTGCCAGCAGTTATCCGGGACTAGCGGGGAAAGAGACCCAGTACTTC
CASSYPGLAGKETQYF
>NA|NA|TRBJ1-2|TRBV12-3/TRBV12-4
TGTGCCAGCAGTCACCGGAGTGGCGGCTACACCTTC
CASSHRSGGYTF
>TRBD2|NA|TRBJ2-1|TRBV11-2
TGTGCCAGCAGCTTAGCCAGCGGGAGCTACAATGAGCAGTTCTTC
CASSLASGSYNEQFF
>TRBD1|NA|TRBJ1-2|TRBV6-5
TGTGCCAGCAGTTACTCGACGACAGGGAACTATGGCTACACCTTC
CASSYSTTGNYGYTF
>NA|NA|TRBJ1-2|TRBV12-3/TRBV12-4
TGTGCCAGCAGTAAGACAGCTGACGGTGGCTACACCTTC
CASSKTADGGYTF
>TRBD2|NA|TRBJ2-1|TRBV7-9
TGTGCCAGCAGCTTAGTTTGGACTAGCGGGTGCGTCGATGAGCAGTTCTTC
CASSLVWTSGCVDEQFF
>NA|NA|TRBJ1-1|TRBV7-9
TGTGCCAGCAGGGGCACTACAGGGCAGGTCACTGAAGCTTTCTTT
CASRGTTGQVTEAFF
>NA|NA|TRBJ1-4|TRBV29-1
TGCAGCGTTGGCGGGACAACTAATGAAAAACTGTTTTTT
CSVGGTTNEKLFF
>TRBD1|NA|TRBJ2-1|TRBV2
TGTGCCAGCAGTTGGGACAGACAGACCTACAATGAGCAGTTCTTC
CASSWDRQTYNEQFF
>TRBD1|NA|TRBJ1-2|TRBV28
TGTGCCAGCAGGCCGCAAGGGACAGGGGTTTTTAGCTACACCTTC
CASRPQGTGVFSYTF
>NA|NA|TRBJ1-2|TRBV5-1
TGCGCCAGCAGCTTGGATCCAGGGAAATCTACCTATGGCTACACCTTC
CASSLDPGKSTYGYTF
>TRBD1|NA|TRBJ1-4|TRBV28
TGTGCCAGCAGTCCAGGGGGATCGAAGGAAAAACTGTTTTTT
CASSPGGSKEKLFF
>TRBD1|NA|TRBJ1-6|TRBV5-5
TGTGCCAGCAGCTTACAGGACAGGGGATATTCACCCCTCCACTTT
CASSLQDRGYSPLHF
>NA|NA|TRBJ1-2|TRBV5-4
TGTGCCAGCAGCTTGGGGGCCGCCAGGGCTGGCTACACCTTC
CASSLGAARAGYTF
>NA|NA|TRBJ1-1|TRBV7-9
TGTGCCAGCAGCTTCAGGAACGTGAACACTGAAGCTTTCTTT
CASSFRNVNTEAFF
>TRBD2|NA|TRBJ2-1|TRBV5-6
TGTGCCAGCAGCTTCCTAGCGGGCTACTCCTACAATGAGCAGTTCTTC
CASSFLAGYSYNEQFF
>NA|NA|TRBJ2-7|TRBV12-5
TGTGCTAGCGGCGAAGGGGGGGTTGCGCAGTACTTC
CASGEGGVAQYF
>NA|NA|TRBJ1-1|TRBV7-9
TGTGCCAGCAGCTTGAGCATGGGGGCAGGAGCTGAAGCTTTCTTT
CASSLSMGAGAEAFF
>TRBD1|NA|TRBJ2-3|TRBV11-2
TGTGCCAGCAGCTTAGACTTTAGGGGGCGCACCCACACAGATACGCAGTATTTT
CASSLDFRGRTHTDTQYF
>NA|NA|TRBJ1-5|TRBV4-1
TGCGCCAGCAGCCAAGTACTCTTTAGCAATCAGCCCCAGCATTTT
CASSQVLFSNQPQHF
>NA|NA|TRBJ1-5|TRBV28
TGTGCCAGCCAGAGGACAGTCTACCAGCCCCAGCATTTT
CASQRTVYQPQHF
>NA|NA|TRBJ1-2|TRBV9
TGTGCCAGCAGCGTCTTTCTTGGGGCGGATGGCTACACCTTC
CASSVFLGADGYTF
>NA|NA|TRBJ2-7|TRBV25-1
TGTGCCAGCAGTGAAATTCCGGGACTCACTTTCTCCTACGAGCAGTACTTC
CASSEIPGLTFSYEQYF
>TRBD2|NA|TRBJ2-1|TRBV7-9
TGTGCCAGCAGCTTTCGCGGGGGGGCGAGTGAGCAGTTCTTC
CASSFRGGASEQFF
>NA|once|TRBJ2-1|TRBV19
TGTGCCAGTGTCAGGGGGCCGGGGGGTGAGCAGTTCTTC
CASVRGPGGEQFF
>TRBD1|NA|TRBJ1-5|TRBV19
TGTGCCAGTAGTTTGCCAAAGGGGGCTTTGGGTAATCAGCCCCAGCATTTT
CASSLPKGALGNQPQHF
>NA|NA|TRBJ2-7|TRBV7-2
TGTGCCAGCAGCTGGGCACAATTGAGCGAGCAGTACTTC
CASSWAQLSEQYF
>NA|NA|TRBJ1-1|TRBV5-5
TGTGCCAGCAGCTCGACCGGGACAACCATGAACACTGAAGCTTTCTTT
CASSSTGTTMNTEAFF
>NA|NA|TRBJ2-3|TRBV5-5
TGTGCCAGCAGCCCCAACCCACGGACAGAAACAGATACGCAGTATTTT
CASSPNPRTETDTQYF
>NA|NA|TRBJ2-1|TRBV7-6
TGTGCCAGCAGCTTTGCGACATCGCTCACCTACAATGAGCAGTTCTTC
CASSFATSLTYNEQFF
>TRBD1|NA|TRBJ1-5|TRBV5-1
TGCGCCAGCAGCTTGCCCCCAGGGGGCGCTTGGAGCAATCAGCCCCAGCATTTT
CASSLPPGGAWSNQPQHF
>NA|NA|TRBJ2-2|TRBV5-1
TGCGCCAGCAGCCGAGACTCGAACACCGGGGAGCTGTTTTTT
CASSRDSNTGELFF
>TRBD1|NA|TRBJ1-4|TRBV30
TGTGCCTGGAGTAGAACCAGGGGGAAGAATGAAAAACTGTTTTTT
CAWSRTRGKNEKLFF
>NA|NA|TRBJ1-3|TRBV2
TGTGCCAGCAGTGTGGCAGGAAACACCATATATTTT
CASSVAGNTIYF
>NA|NA|TRBJ1-2|TRBV2
TGTGCCAGCAGGCAGGGTACGATCTCATCCTATGGCTACACCTTC
CASRQGTISSYGYTF
>TRBD2|NA|TRBJ2-1|TRBV7-9
TGTGCCAGCAGCCTAATAGCGGGGTACTCCTACAATGAGCAGTTCTTC
CASSLIAGYSYNEQFF